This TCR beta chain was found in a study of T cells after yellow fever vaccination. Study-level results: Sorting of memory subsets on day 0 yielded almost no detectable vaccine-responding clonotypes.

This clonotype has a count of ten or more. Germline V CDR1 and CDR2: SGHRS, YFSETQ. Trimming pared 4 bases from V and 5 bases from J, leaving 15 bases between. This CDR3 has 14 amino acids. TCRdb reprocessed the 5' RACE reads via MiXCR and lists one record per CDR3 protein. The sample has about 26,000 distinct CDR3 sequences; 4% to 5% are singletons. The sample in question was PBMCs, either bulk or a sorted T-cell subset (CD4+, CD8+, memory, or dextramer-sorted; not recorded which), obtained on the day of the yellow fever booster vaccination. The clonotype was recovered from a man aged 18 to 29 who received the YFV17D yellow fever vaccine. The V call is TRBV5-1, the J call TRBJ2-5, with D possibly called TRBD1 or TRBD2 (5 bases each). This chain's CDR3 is CASSSASGPETQYF. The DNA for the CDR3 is TGCGCCAGCAGCAGCGCCTCGGGGCCGGAGACCCAGTACTTC.